This is a list of T cell receptor beta chains from one sample in a study of T cells after yellow fever vaccination. Via MiXCR, TCRdb re-called the 5' RACE reads, giving one row per CDR3 protein. The sample includes 450,000 to 550,000 distinct CDR3 sequences, 15% to 20% seen only once; the top ten take 14%. Specimen: PBMCs, collected 15 days after the yellow fever booster vaccination. All receptors derive from a young man who received the YFV17D yellow fever vaccine. The CDR3 runs from the conserved cysteine through the conserved F or W. D genes are given only for firm matches. Some rows have no size entry. The others give once, few or many, or a class for an expanded clone.

D | J | size | V | CDR3 | DNA
TRBD2 | TRBJ2-3 | few | TRBV6-2/TRBV6-3 | CASSYPSAGGRTDTQYF | TGTGCCAGCAGTTACCCTTCGGCGGGAGGACGCACAGATACGCAGTATTTT
TRBD2 | TRBJ2-2 | many | TRBV5-5 | CASRSGTSGPPWELFF | TGTGCCAGCAGATCCGGGACTAGCGGGCCCCCTTGGGAGCTGTTTTTT
NA | TRBJ2-5 | few | TRBV4-3 | CASSRRGAETQYF | TGCGCCAGCAGCCGTAGAGGGGCGGAGACCCAGTACTTC
NA | TRBJ2-3 | NA | TRBV20-1 | CSARDAGKRADTQYF | TGCAGTGCTAGAGACGCAGGGAAAAGGGCAGATACGCAGTATTTT
NA | TRBJ2-3 | NA | TRBV30 | CAWSDQGPSDTQYF | TGTGCCTGGAGTGACCAGGGTCCGTCAGATACGCAGTATTTT
NA | TRBJ2-4 | many | TRBV11-2 | CASSYLTEAKNIQYF | TGTGCCAGCAGCTACCTCACCGAAGCCAAAAACATTCAGTACTTC
TRBD1 | TRBJ1-1 | NA | TRBV5-1 | CASSLRDRRNTEAFF | TGCGCCAGCAGCTTGCGGGACAGGAGGAACACTGAAGCTTTCTTT
TRBD1 | TRBJ1-5 | few | TRBV18 | CASSPGTGDPQPQHF | TGTGCCAGCTCCCCCGGGACAGGGGATCCTCAGCCCCAGCATTTT
NA | TRBJ2-1 | few | TRBV5-1 | CASSLAGQGFVRFF | TGCGCCAGCAGCTTGGCGGGGCAGGGGTTTGTTCGGTTCTTC
NA | TRBJ1-1 | few | TRBV19 | CASRLQGFAEAFF | TGTGCCAGTAGACTACAGGGATTCGCTGAAGCTTTCTTT
NA | TRBJ2-7 | few | TRBV7-9 | CASSPLVTISYEQYF | TGTGCCAGCAGCCCTTTGGTCACCATTTCCTACGAGCAGTACTTC
NA | TRBJ2-5 | few | TRBV27 | CASRGRGWQETQYF | TGTGCCAGCAGGGGACGGGGGTGGCAAGAGACCCAGTACTTC
NA | TRBJ2-7 | NA | TRBV7-2 | CASSLGGVGGQYF | TGTGCCAGCAGCTTAGGGGGAGTAGGAGGGCAGTACTTC
NA | TRBJ2-5 | few | TRBV7-2 | CASSFGGMATQYF | TGTGCCAGCAGCTTCGGCGGGATGGCGACCCAGTACTTC
NA | TRBJ2-3 | few | TRBV12-2 | CASRRATGITDTQYF | TGTGCAAGTCGCCGCGCTACAGGGATCACAGATACGCAGTATTTT
NA | TRBJ2-2 | few | TRBV6-2/TRBV6-3 | CASGTRGPFTGELFF | TGTGCCAGCGGCACCCGGGGGCCCTTCACCGGGGAGCTGTTTTTT
TRBD1 | TRBJ2-7 | few | TRBV28 | CASTPTVTGGEQYF | TGTGCCAGCACCCCGACGGTGACAGGGGGCGAGCAGTACTTC
NA | TRBJ2-7 | NA | TRBV4-3 | CASSQDFSREQYF | TGCGCCAGCAGCCAAGATTTTAGCCGCGAGCAGTACTTC
NA | TRBJ2-7 | few | TRBV20-1 | CSAWRGEASYEQYF | TGCAGTGCTTGGAGGGGGGAGGCCTCCTACGAGCAGTACTTC
NA | TRBJ1-3 | NA | TRBV25-1 | CASSESGRGNTIYF | TGTGCCAGCAGTGAATCCGGTAGGGGAAACACCATATATTTT
NA | TRBJ2-3 | NA | TRBV29-1 | CSVDVTTSTDTQYF | TGCAGCGTTGATGTTACGACTAGCACAGATACGCAGTATTTT
TRBD2 | TRBJ2-3 | NA | TRBV7-3 | CASSPPGGTPDTQYF | TGTGCCAGCAGCCCCCCGGGAGGTACGCCAGATACGCAGTATTTT
TRBD1 | TRBJ2-2 | few | TRBV4-3 | CASSQQGASGELFF | TGCGCCAGCAGCCAGCAGGGGGCCTCCGGGGAGCTGTTTTTT
NA | TRBJ2-7 | once | TRBV7-8 | CASSSGLLTYEQYF | TGTGCCAGCAGCTCGGGACTTCTAACCTACGAGCAGTACTTC
NA | TRBJ2-7 | NA | TRBV29-1 | CSVEGRAYEQYF | TGCAGCGTTGAAGGGAGAGCCTACGAGCAGTACTTC
NA | TRBJ1-4 | NA | TRBV7-2 | CASSPLVGEKLFF | TGTGCCAGCAGCCCCTTGGTGGGCGAAAAACTGTTTTTT
NA | TRBJ2-3 | few | TRBV5-1 | CASSLATGLTDTQYF | TGCGCCAGCAGCTTGGCAACGGGACTCACAGATACGCAGTATTTT
TRBD2 | TRBJ2-1 | NA | TRBV20-1 | CSAREGFDEQFF | TGCAGTGCAAGGGAGGGGTTCGATGAGCAGTTCTTC